A single sample gave rise to the 18 T cell receptor beta chains below, sequenced in a study of cytomegalovirus exposure and HLA in healthy donors. Primers: 60 Vbeta forward and 13 Jbeta reverse. Libraries were prepared by immunoSEQ multiplex PCR; TCRdb keeps only in-frame clonotypes and omits some of them. This sample has tens of thousands of clones; about 74% occur once, and the top ten carry 3.5% to 4.5%. Sequencing was carried out using PBMCs. These receptors were taken from a man in his thirties or forties in good health and CMV-seronegative.

The chain couples TRBV29-1 to TRBJ1-4; D gene ambiguous. The V end lost 6 bases, the J end lost 7 bases, and 21 bases lay between the germline ends. CDR1 SQVTM and CDR2 ANQGSEA come from the germline V gene. CDR3 length equals 15 residues. The CDR3 here is CSVARLSGGSEKLFF. In nucleotides, the CDR3 is TGCAGCGTCGCCCGTCTCTCAGGAGGGAGTGAAAAACTGTTTTTT. Full variable domain (outside the CDR3, taken from reference TRBV29-1 and TRBJ1-4): SAVISQKPSRDICQRGTSLTIQCQVDSQVTMMFWYRQQPGQSLTLIATANQGSEATYESGFVIDKFPISRPNLTFSTLTVSNMSPEDSSIYLCSVARLSGGSEKLFFGSGTQLSVL.

The rearrangement uses TRBV19 and TRBJ2-1, with D tentatively TRBD1 (5 bases). This CDR3 spans 16 amino acids. V was clipped by 1 base and J by 2 bases, with 12 bases between them. The germline V gene encodes CDR1 LNHDA and CDR2 SQIVND (reference sequence). This CDR3 reads CASSIGPRVPYNEQFF. Written as DNA, the CDR3 is TGTGCCAGTAGTATAGGACCCAGGGTCCCCTACAATGAGCAGTTCTTC.

As concerns this clone: The junction and the germline gene differ at one end; a read error may be behind it. The chain combines TRBV7-9 with TRBJ1-4, with 10 positions matching TRBD1. This CDR3 has 17 amino acids. CDR1 and CDR2 from the germline V gene are SEHNR and FQNEAQ (reference sequence). CDR3 DNA sequence: TGTTCCAGCAGCACGGGACAGGGGACTCTAGGATCTGAAAAACTGTTTTTT. This sequence encodes CSSSTGQGTLGSEKLFF.

The chain links TRBV13 to TRBJ2-7, with D perhaps TRBD2 (5 bases). CDR3 length: 14 residues. Germline CDR1 PRHDT, CDR2 FYEKMQ (reference sequence). Trimming removed 5 bases from V and 1 base from J, with 12 bases in between. The CDR3 sequence: CASSPSGNSYEQYF. In nucleotides, the CDR3 is TGTGCCAGCAGCCCCAGCGGAAATTCCTACGAGCAGTACTTC. Full variable domain (rest looked up from reference TRBV13 and TRBJ2-7): AAGVIQSPRHLIKEKRETATLKCYPIPRHDTVYWYQQGPGQDPQFLISFYEKMQSDKGSIPDRFSAQQFSDYHSELNMSSLELGDSALYFCASSPSGNSYEQYFGPGTRLTVT.

The chain has TRBV6-6 and TRBJ2-7; the D gene is possibly TRBD2 (5 bases). From germline, CDR1 is MNHNY and CDR2 SVGAGI (reference sequence). V lost 0 bases and J lost 1, with 10 bases in between. This CDR3 has 15 residues. CDR3 in DNA: TGTGCCAGCAGTTACTCTCCCGGGATGTCCTACGAGCAGTACTTC. Translated: CASSYSPGMSYEQYF.

The rearrangement uses TRBV19 and TRBJ2-7; D might be TRBD1 (6 bases). V lost 8 bases to trimming and J lost 2 bases, with 13 bases between them. The germline V gene has CDR1 LNHDA and CDR2 SQIVND (reference sequence). CDR3 length equals 13 residues. CDR3 bases: TGTGCCAGTGGGACACAGGGAGCCTACGAGCAGTACTTC. Its protein is CASGTQGAYEQYF.

This clone was seen a handful of times. The genes are TRBV5-6 and TRBJ2-7, with 10 bases lining up with TRBD1. Per the germline V gene, CDR1 is SGHDT and CDR2 is YYEEEE. The V and J ends lost 4 bases and 4 bases, in that order; junction bases with no gene match: 8. This CDR3 region has 15 residues. CDR3 residues: CASSPEGQGVYEQYF. CDR3 sequence (DNA): TGTGCCAGCAGCCCGGAAGGACAGGGGGTTTACGAGCAGTACTTC.

The chain combines TRBV6-5 with TRBJ1-1; TRBD1 matches 8 bases. V trimming: 6 bases; J trimming: 7 bases; junction bases outside the gene matches: 7. This CDR3 is 13 amino acids long. CDR1 is MNHEY and CDR2 is SVGAGI in the germline V gene. This CDR3 is CASSPQGAVEAFF. The CDR3, as DNA: TGTGCCAGCAGCCCGCAGGGGGCTGTTGAAGCTTTCTTT.

The chain joins TRBV28 to TRBJ1-5; no clear D. Germline V gives CDR1 MDHEN, CDR2 SYDVKM. This CDR3 has 13 residues. Trimming stripped 3 bases from V and 6 bases from J, with 9 bases between. CDR3 nucleotides: TGTGCCAGCAGTTTCGGGAGTCGTCAGCCCCAGCATTTT. Its translation is CASSFGSRQPQHF.

The gene calls are TRBV9 and TRBJ1-4; perhaps TRBD1 as D (6 bases). Germline V gene lookup returns CDR1 SGDLS and CDR2 YYNGEE. The length of the CDR3 is 16 residues. The germline V and J ends were trimmed by 4 bases and 4 bases, with 17 bases remaining between them. The CDR3 protein is CASSPRRGGLNEKLFF. The CDR3 bases are TGTGCCAGCAGCCCTCGCCGCGGGGGCCTTAATGAAAAACTGTTTTTT. The variable domain in full, with the rest retrieved from reference TRBV9 and TRBJ1-4, is DSGVTQTPKHLITATGQRVTLRCSPRSGDLSVYWYQQSLDQGLQFLIQYYNGEERAKGNILERFSAQQFPDLHSELNLSSLELGDSALYFCASSPRRGGLNEKLFFGSGTQLSVL.

This chain links TRBV7-2 with TRBJ2-1; 11 bases agree with TRBD1. From germline, CDR1 is SGHTA and CDR2 FQGNSA. There are 16 residues in the CDR3. The V and J ends lost 1 base and 6 bases, in that order; junction bases with no gene match: 5. CDR3 loop: CASSLVGTGGSNEQFF. The CDR3 bases are TGTGCCAGCAGCTTAGTCGGGACAGGGGGTAGCAATGAGCAGTTCTTC.

V gene TRBV30 combines with J gene TRBJ2-1; weak D call: TRBD2 (6 bases). V lost 5 bases, J lost 5 bases, and 19 bases lay in between. The CDR3 length is 15 residues. Looked up from germline, CDR1 is GTSNPN and CDR2 is SVGIG (reference sequence). Here the CDR3 reads CAWEIYGGGHNEQFF. The CDR3 DNA reads as TGTGCCTGGGAGATCTACGGGGGAGGACACAATGAGCAGTTCTTC.

The V and J genes are TRBV5-1 and TRBJ2-7; D perhaps matches TRBD1 (6 bases). This CDR3 spans 14 amino acids. Germline loops: CDR1 SGHRS, CDR2 YFSETQ. Trimming pared 5 bases from V and 5 bases from J, leaving 17 bases between. For the CDR3, the DNA is TGCGCCAGCAGAGAAGAGGACAGTCCGCACGAGCAGTACTTC. It specifies CASREEDSPHEQYF.

This chain joins TRBV7-2 and TRBJ2-3; a possible D gene is TRBD2 (6 bases). CDR3 length: 14 residues. V dropped 5 bases and J dropped 0 bases, with 9 bases sitting between them. The germline V gene has CDR1 SGHTA and CDR2 FQGNSA. The chain's CDR3 is CASSAGPSTDTQYF. In nucleotides, the CDR3 is TGTGCCAGCAGCGCGGGACCTAGCACAGATACGCAGTATTTT.

The J gene is TRBJ2-1, the V gene TRBV7-9; 8 bases match TRBD2. V dropped 1 base and J dropped 6; count of bases not matched to a gene: 2. Germline V gives CDR1 SEHNR, CDR2 FQNEAQ (reference sequence). The CDR3 is 14 amino acids. CDR3 amino acids: CASSLVGRGNEQFF. For the CDR3, the DNA is TGTGCCAGCAGCTTAGTCGGGAGGGGCAATGAGCAGTTCTTC.

The chain uses TRBV2 and TRBJ1-5; TRBD1 is a possible D gene (5 bases). Germline CDR1 is SNHLY and CDR2 is FYNNEI. Trimming removed 1 base at V and 5 bases at J, with 12 bases between. This CDR3 is 15 amino acids long. CDR3 in amino acids: CASSEDQGGDQPQHF. The DNA for the CDR3 is TGTGCCAGCAGTGAAGATCAGGGAGGGGATCAGCCCCAGCATTTT. Using reference TRBV2 and TRBJ1-5 for the parts outside the CDR3, the full variable domain is EPEVTQTPSHQVTQMGQEVILRCVPISNHLYFYWYRQILGQKVEFLVSFYNNEISEKSEIFDDQFSVERPDGSNFTLKIRSTKLEDSAMYFCASSEDQGGDQPQHFGDGTRLSIL.

The gene calls are TRBV13 and TRBJ2-1, with 12 bases that match TRBD2. The ends lost 5 bases at V and 4 bases at J; junction bases unmatched: 6. This CDR3 has 16 amino acids. Germline lookup yields CDR1 PRHDT and CDR2 FYEKMQ (reference sequence). DNA for the CDR3: TGTGCCAGCAGCGTGACTAGCGGGAGTAGTTACAATGAGCAGTTCTTC. Translation gives CASSVTSGSSYNEQFF.

Comment on this clone: A read error may account for a junction end that differs from germline. V usage is TRBV14 and J usage is TRBJ1-4; 11 nucleotides align to TRBD1. The CDR3 sequence is 16 residues long. Germline CDR1 is SGHDN and CDR2 is FVKESK. In nucleotides, the CDR3 is TGTGCCAGCAGCCCCAGGACAGGGGGCACTAATGAAAAACTGCTTTTT. Its translation: CASSPRTGGTNEKLLF. Full variable domain (rest looked up from reference TRBV14 and TRBJ1-4): EAGVTQFPSHSVIEKGQTVTLRCDPISGHDNLYWYRRVMGKEIKFLLHFVKESKQDESGMPNNRFLAERTGGTYSTLKVQPAELEDSGVYFCASSPRTGGTNEKLLFGSGTQLSVL.